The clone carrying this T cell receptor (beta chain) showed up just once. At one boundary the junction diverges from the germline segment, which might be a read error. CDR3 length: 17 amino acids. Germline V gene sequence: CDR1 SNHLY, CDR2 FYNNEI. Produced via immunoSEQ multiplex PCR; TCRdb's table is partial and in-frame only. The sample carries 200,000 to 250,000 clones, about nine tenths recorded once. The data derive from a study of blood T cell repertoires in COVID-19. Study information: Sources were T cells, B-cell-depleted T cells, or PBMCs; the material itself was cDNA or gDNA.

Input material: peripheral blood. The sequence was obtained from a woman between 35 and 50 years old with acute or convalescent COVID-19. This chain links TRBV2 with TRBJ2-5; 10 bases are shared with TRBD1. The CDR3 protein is CASNELQGQGKSETQYF. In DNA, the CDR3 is TGTGCCAGCAATGAACTTCAGGGACAGGGGAAGTCAGAGACCCAGTACTTC.